This TCR beta chain was obtained from a study of blood T cell repertoires in COVID-19. Study-wide background: The study drew acute and convalescent COVID-19 samples from the United States, Italy and Spain.

The germline CDR1 and CDR2 sequences are MNHEY and SVGAGI. This CDR3 comprises 14 residues. Trimming took 6 bases from V and 0 from J, leaving 8 bases between them. Sequencing was performed with immunoSEQ multiplex PCR; in TCRdb, only in-frame clones are kept and a portion is missing. The table has some 220,000 clones, approximately 85% seen once. V gene TRBV6-5 combines with J gene TRBJ1-4, with D unclear. The source is a man aged 45-65 years who had recovered from COVID-19. The sequenced sample was peripheral blood. In DNA, the CDR3 is TGTGCCAGCAGCAGACAAGCAACTAATGAAAAACTGTTTTTT. This translates into CASSRQATNEKLFF.